This T cell receptor beta chain was retrieved from a study of STAT3 mutations in large granular lymphocyte leukemia. Whole-study results and caveats: All newly emerging clones after therapy were STAT3 wild type. No sample exists from the first appearance of each clone. Every T-LGLL patient had at least one immunodominant TCRbeta clonotype.

On this clone: Its antigen is as yet unknown.

Trimming took off 2 bases at V and 0 bases at J, with 6 bases between the two ends. Per the germline V gene, CDR1 is MNHEY and CDR2 is SVGAGI. The CDR3 totals 14 residues. Average productive template count per sample was some 44,000. Clones were sequenced by immunoSEQ multiplex PCR, and TCRdb holds only the in-frame ones, with some missing. The sample contains approximately 45,000 clones, roughly 81% of which appear only once. This sequence joins TRBV6-5 and TRBJ2-3; no clear D. Sequencing input: PBMCs. The receptor was isolated from a human donor with T large granular lymphocyte leukemia. Some clones in this sample may be carry-over from other donors' samples. The CDR3 region is CASSYQQSTDTQYF. CDR3 sequence (DNA): TGTGCCAGCAGTTACCAACAAAGCACAGATACGCAGTATTTT.